This entry lists 23 T cell receptor beta chains sequenced from one sample in a study of blood T cell repertoires in COVID-19. Sequencing was performed with immunoSEQ multiplex PCR; in TCRdb, only in-frame clones are kept and a portion is missing. The repertoire holds over 45,000 clones, 89% seen once, with 14% in the top ten. The sequenced material came from peripheral blood. These receptors all stem from a woman in her sixties with active COVID-19.

This clone appeared a single time. This chain links TRBV2 with TRBJ2-2; a possible D gene is TRBD2 (6 bases). The germline gives CDR1 SNHLY, CDR2 FYNNEI. The V and J ends lost 8 bases and 6 bases respectively, with 16 bases between them. This CDR3 spans 14 amino acids. This CDR3 reads CASGRDAPAGELFF. The CDR3, as DNA: TGTGCCAGCGGGCGGGACGCGCCAGCCGGGGAGCTGTTTTTT.

The rearrangement joins TRBV2 to TRBJ1-2; D ambiguous. Germline V gene lookup returns CDR1 SNHLY and CDR2 FYNNEI. The CDR3 has 14 residues. V was trimmed by 1 base and J by 4 bases, leaving 10 bases between them. The CDR3 DNA is TGTGCCAGCAGTGAAGGCAGGTCGGTCTATGGCTACACCTTC. It yields the protein CASSEGRSVYGYTF.

As concerns this clone: One end of the junction varies from germline; a read error may be responsible. V is TRBV18 and J is TRBJ2-2; D remains ambiguous. This CDR3 is 14 amino acids long. In germline, CDR1 is KGHSH, CDR2 LQKENI. The CDR3 DNA follows: TGTGCCAGCTCACCACCTATGAACAGCGGGGAGCTGTTTTTT. Its protein is CASSPPMNSGELFF.

The chain couples TRBV5-1 to TRBJ2-1; D is perhaps TRBD2 (5 bases). The CDR3 totals 14 residues. With 4 bases removed from V and 9 bases from J, the gap between germline ends came to 17 bases. CDR1 is SGHRS, CDR2 YFSETQ, per germline. The CDR3 coding sequence is TGCGCCAGCAGCCACCGGGATGCCGCCGGTGAGCAGTTCTTC. It translates to CASSHRDAAGEQFF.

With respect to this clone: Germline and junction disagree at one end, which may indicate a read error. The genes are TRBV12-3 or TRBV12-4 and TRBJ2-7, with a weak D call TRBD2 (6 bases). The CDR3 runs to 13 residues. CDR3 amino acids: CASTLRGTNEQYF. As DNA, the CDR3 is TGTGCCAGCACTTTACGGGGGACGAACGAGCAGTACTTC.

The chain joins TRBV7-8 to TRBJ1-3; TRBD1 matches 8 bases. After removal of 3 bases from V and 4 bases from J, the junction contained 5 bases not matched to a gene. This CDR3 has 15 amino acids. Germline CDR1 reads SGHVS; CDR2 reads FQNEAQ. The CDR3, as DNA: TGTGCCAGCAGCTTCCGGACAGGGAACGGAAACACCATATATTTT. Encoded protein: CASSFRTGNGNTIYF.

This clone was observed a few times. The chain has TRBV4-1 and TRBJ1-6; weak D call: TRBD1 (5 bases). In germline, CDR1 is MGHRA, CDR2 YSYEKL. There are 16 residues in the CDR3. V was clipped by 0 bases and J by 6 bases, with 12 bases between them. The CDR3 DNA reads as TGCGCCAGCAGCCAAGACGGGGGGGGGTCTAATTCACCCCTCCACTTT. This encodes CASSQDGGGSNSPLHF.

The CDR3 DNA reads as TGTGCCAGCAGCTTTGGACAGTCCTATGGCTACACCTTC. As protein: CASSFGQSYGYTF. The chain joins TRBV7-9 to TRBJ1-2; a weak D match, TRBD1 (6 bases). Germline lookup yields CDR1 SEHNR and CDR2 FQNEAQ (reference sequence). The CDR3 is 13 amino acids. Trimming stripped 3 bases from V and 4 bases from J, with 9 bases between.

The rearrangement links TRBV7-3 to TRBJ1-6, with D possibly matching TRBD1 (5 bases). Germline CDR1 is SGHTA and CDR2 is FQGTGA. V was pared by 2 bases and J by 8 bases, with 10 bases between. The CDR3 is made up of 14 amino acids. For the CDR3, the DNA is TGTGCCAGCAGCTTAGGGCGGGGGGATTCACCCCTCCACTTT. Protein product: CASSLGRGDSPLHF.

The V gene is TRBV7-8, the J gene TRBJ1-3, with unresolved D. This CDR3 comprises 15 residues. V lost 5 bases and J 3 bases, leaving 14 bases between the germline ends. Looked up from germline, CDR1 is SGHVS and CDR2 is FQNEAQ. The CDR3: CASSPLQAFGNTIYF. In nucleotides, the CDR3 is TGTGCCAGCAGCCCGCTGCAGGCCTTTGGAAACACCATATATTTT.

This clone appeared once. The chain uses TRBV10-3 and TRBJ2-1; 9 bases fit TRBD1. The CDR3 runs 14 residues. CDR1 ENHRY and CDR2 SYGVKD come from the germline V gene. V gave up 5 bases and J gave up 6 bases; unmatched junction bases: 5. The CDR3 nucleotides are TGTGCCATCAGTCGAACGACAGGGGGCAATGAGCAGTTCTTC. Its protein is CAISRTTGGNEQFF.

The chain combines TRBV6-4 with TRBJ2-3; 13 bases line up with TRBD2. From germline, CDR1 is MRHNA and CDR2 SNTAGT. V gave up 5 bases and J gave up 5 bases; unmatched junction bases: 7. CDR3 length: 16 amino acids. The CDR3 protein is CASSLTSGGLVDTQYF. The CDR3 bases are TGTGCCAGCAGTTTGACTAGCGGGGGGCTTGTAGATACGCAGTATTTT.

This chain connects TRBV7-7 to TRBJ2-2, with 10 bases lining up with TRBD1. CDR3 length equals 15 residues. The germline V gene encodes CDR1 SSHAT and CDR2 FNYEAQ (reference sequence). With V trimmed by 5 bases and J by 4 bases, 4 bases remained unmatched. DNA for the CDR3: TGTGCCAGCAGCCTGGGACAGGGGAGCACCGGGGAGCTGTTTTTT. Its protein product is CASSLGQGSTGELFF.

The V call is TRBV6-6, the J call TRBJ2-2; 10 nucleotides match TRBD1. This CDR3 is 15 amino acids long. CDR1 and CDR2 from the germline V gene are MNHNY and SVGAGI (reference sequence). The J segment lost 4 bases and the V segment lost 6 bases, leaving 5 bases of the junction unmatched. As DNA, the CDR3 is TGTGCCAGCAGCCCCCGGACAGGGGGCACCGGGGAGCTGTTTTTT. Translating it yields CASSPRTGGTGELFF.

The chain is built from TRBV24-1 and TRBJ2-5; the match to TRBD1 covers 10 bases. The ends lost 5 bases at V and 5 bases at J; junction bases unmatched: 10. Germline CDR1 and CDR2: KGHDR and SFDVKD. The CDR3 consists of 16 residues. CDR3 residues: CATSGTGTGDEETQYF. CDR3 nucleotides: TGTGCCACCAGTGGCACCGGGACAGGGGATGAGGAGACCCAGTACTTC.

V is TRBV19 and J is TRBJ1-2, with a tentative D call TRBD1 (5 bases). Trimming took off 6 bases at V and 8 bases at J, with 16 bases between the two ends. The CDR3 is 13 residues long. CDR1 and CDR2 from the germline V gene are LNHDA and SQIVND (reference sequence). CDR3 DNA sequence: TGTGCCAGTAGGGACAACCCCAAAGGAGGCTACACCTTC. Its translation: CASRDNPKGGYTF.

This clone was counted a single time. The gene calls are TRBV4-2 and TRBJ1-1; perhaps TRBD1 as D (5 bases). The CDR3 has 15 residues. The V gene's germline CDR1 is LGHNA and CDR2 YNFKEQ. Trimming removed 0 bases at V and 1 base at J, with 9 bases between. The CDR3 spells CASSQDPTGNTEAFF. In nucleotides, the CDR3 is TGTGCCAGCAGCCAAGACCCCACAGGGAACACTGAAGCTTTCTTT.

The V and J genes are TRBV6-6 and TRBJ2-7; D may be TRBD1 (6 bases). Trimming cost V 6 bases and J 7 bases, with 19 bases left between them. There are 14 residues in the CDR3. The germline V gene encodes CDR1 MNHNY and CDR2 SVGAGI (reference sequence). CDR3 DNA: TGTGCCAGCAGACCGGACCCGGATAGGGGGGAGCAGTACTTC. Its translation: CASRPDPDRGEQYF.

V is TRBV4-3 and J is TRBJ2-2; 7 nucleotides align to TRBD1. Germline loops: CDR1 LGHNA, CDR2 YSLEER. J lost 4 bases, V lost 3 bases, and 5 bases had no gene match. CDR3 length equals 15 residues. CDR3 in amino acids: CASSHTDRATGELFF. CDR3 nucleotide sequence: TGCGCCAGCAGCCACACAGACAGGGCCACCGGGGAGCTGTTTTTT.

V usage is TRBV6-1 and J usage is TRBJ1-4, with D maybe TRBD1 (5 bases). Germline V lookup: CDR1 MNHNS, CDR2 SASEGT. The CDR3 loop spans 16 amino acids. V gave up 0 bases and J gave up 1 base, with 9 bases separating them. In DNA, the CDR3 is TGTGCCAGCAGTGAAGCCCCCAGGGTAACTAATGAAAAACTGTTTTTT. Its translation is CASSEAPRVTNEKLFF.

This clone appeared a single time. This rearrangement joins TRBV4-2 to TRBJ1-4; a weak D match, TRBD1 (6 bases). The CDR3 totals 15 residues. Trimming removed 1 base from V and 8 bases from J, with 14 bases in between. CDR1 and CDR2 (germline): LGHNA, YNFKEQ. This CDR3 is CASSQGGHRGEKLFF. The CDR3 DNA reads TGTGCCAGCAGCCAAGGGGGACATCGCGGCGAAAAACTGTTTTTT.

The chain is built from TRBV7-2 and TRBJ2-5; the match to TRBD2 covers 8 bases. J gave up 4 bases and V 2 bases, and 3 bases lay outside the gene matches. The CDR3 runs 14 residues. The germline CDR1 and CDR2 sequences are SGHTA and FQGNSA. CDR3 loop: CASSLLRGGETQYF. The CDR3 bases are TGTGCCAGCAGCTTATTACGGGGGGGAGAGACCCAGTACTTC.

The chain employs TRBV7-8 and TRBJ2-4; 7 bases line up with TRBD1. The CDR3 covers 16 residues. The germline V gene encodes CDR1 SGHVS and CDR2 FQNEAQ. Trimming cost V 6 bases and J 8 bases; bases outside gene matches: 16. Here the CDR3 DNA reads TGTGCCAGCAGTAATGGGGGACAGCTCGGTGGGGACATTCAGTACTTC. This sequence encodes CASSNGGQLGGDIQYF.